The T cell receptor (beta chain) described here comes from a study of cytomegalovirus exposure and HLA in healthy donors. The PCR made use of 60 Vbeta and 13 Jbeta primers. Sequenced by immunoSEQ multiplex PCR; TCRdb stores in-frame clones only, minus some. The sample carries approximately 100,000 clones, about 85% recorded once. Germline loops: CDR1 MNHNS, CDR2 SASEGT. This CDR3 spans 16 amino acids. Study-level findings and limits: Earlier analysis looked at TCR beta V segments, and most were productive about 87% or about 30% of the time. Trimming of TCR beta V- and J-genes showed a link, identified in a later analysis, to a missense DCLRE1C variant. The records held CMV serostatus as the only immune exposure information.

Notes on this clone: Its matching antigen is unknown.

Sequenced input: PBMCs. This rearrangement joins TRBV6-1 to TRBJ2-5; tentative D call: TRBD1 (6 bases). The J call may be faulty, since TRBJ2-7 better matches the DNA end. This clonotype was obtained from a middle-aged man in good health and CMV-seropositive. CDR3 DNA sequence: TGTGCCAGCAGAGAAACAGGGTTTTCTAATTCCTACGAGCAGTACTTC. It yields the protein CASRETGFSNSYEQYF.